Sequencing of this T cell receptor beta chain was carried out in a study of T cell responses to AZD1222 COVID-19 vaccine. Looked up from germline, CDR1 is ENHRY and CDR2 is SYGVKD. The V end lost 4 bases, the J end lost 2 bases, and 6 bases lay between the germline ends. CDR3 size: 13 residues. Measured with immunoSEQ multiplex PCR; TCRdb has only the in-frame clones, and not every one. The table has fewer than 120,000 clones, 80% to 95% seen once. V is TRBV10-3 and J is TRBJ1-3; D ambiguous. Material: peripheral blood, obtained on day 0 of AZD1222 vaccination. This sequence was found in an adult in good health. The DNA of the CDR3 is TGTGCCATCAGTGGAGGAGCTGGAAACACCATATATTTT. Its protein is CAISGGAGNTIYF.